Below, 21 T cell receptor beta chains from the same sample are listed, as sequenced in a study of OX40 agonist ivuxolimab in advanced cancers. Here immunoSEQ multiplex PCR was the method, and the copy in TCRdb shows in-frame clones only, minus some. The sample has about 71,000 clones; approximately 94% are singletons. The source material was CD4+ or CD8+ T cells sorted from blood, sampled in a trial of the OX40 agonist ivuxolimab. The receptors derive from an adult with an advanced solid tumor such as melanoma, head and neck, liver or kidney cancer.

The chain uses TRBV6-5 and TRBJ2-7; 7 positions match TRBD1. V lost 4 bases and J lost 2; bases outside the gene matches: 5. The CDR3 consists of 14 residues. Germline V CDR1 and CDR2: MNHEY, SVGAGI. Here the CDR3 DNA reads TGTGCCAGCAGTTCCGGGACAGAGACCTACGAGCAGTACTTC. Residues: CASSSGTETYEQYF.

The J gene is TRBJ2-7, the V gene TRBV19; D not certain. This CDR3 spans 15 amino acids. Germline CDR1 LNHDA, CDR2 SQIVND (reference sequence). Trimming removed 7 bases from V and 1 base from J, with 17 bases in between. For the CDR3, the DNA is TGTGCCAGTACCCCGGGCCCCGACGGTTCCTACGAGCAGTACTTC. Its protein product is CASTPGPDGSYEQYF. Full variable domain (missing parts from reference TRBV19 and TRBJ2-7): DGGITQSPKYLFRKEGQNVTLSCEQNLNHDAMYWYRQDPGQGLRLIYYSQIVNDFQKGDIAEGYSVSREKKESFPLTVTSAQKNPTAFYLCASTPGPDGSYEQYFGPGTRLTVT.

The gene calls are TRBV10-1 and TRBJ1-2; 7 nucleotides match TRBD1. V shed 8 bases and J 4 bases; nucleotides not matched to a gene: 7. The length of the CDR3 is 13 residues. Germline V gene lookup returns CDR1 WNHNN and CDR2 SYGVQD (reference sequence). The CDR3 nucleotides are TGCGCCAGCGGATGTACAGGGGTCTATGGCTACACCTTC. It encodes CASGCTGVYGYTF.

The rearrangement uses TRBV27 and TRBJ1-1; possible D gene TRBD1, 6 bases. Germline CDR1 is MNHEY and CDR2 is SMNVEV (reference sequence). The CDR3 is 15 residues long. The V end was cut by 6 bases, the J end by 3 bases, with 17 bases between. This CDR3 reads CASSLIPQGHTEAFF. In DNA form, the CDR3 reads TGTGCCAGCAGCCTTATTCCTCAGGGGCACACTGAAGCTTTCTTT.

The chain combines TRBV19 with TRBJ1-1; D is unresolved. Germline loops: CDR1 LNHDA, CDR2 SQIVND (reference sequence). V was shortened by 9 bases and J by 1 base, with 12 bases between the two germline ends. The CDR3 loop spans 13 amino acids. In DNA form, the CDR3 reads TGTGCCAGCGGAGAGGGATGGAACACTGAAGCTTTCTTT. It translates to CASGEGWNTEAFF.

The chain has TRBV6-5 and TRBJ2-5; the match to TRBD1 covers 9 bases. Trimming removed 8 bases from V and 5 bases from J; junction bases left unmatched: 12. The germline gives CDR1 MNHEY, CDR2 SVGAGI. The CDR3 totals 15 residues. CDR3 in amino acids: CASGSGQGLNETQYF. The CDR3 DNA sequence: TGTGCCAGCGGGTCTGGACAGGGGTTAAATGAGACCCAGTACTTC.

The table lists this clone with a count of one. Germline is not matched at one junction end, which may reflect a read error. The chain employs TRBV7-7 and TRBJ2-7, with no clear D. CDR3 size: 13 residues. CDR1 and CDR2 (germline): SSHAT, FNYEAQ (reference sequence). CDR3 DNA: TGTGCTAGCAGCTTATACCCCGCCTACGAGCAGTACTTC. It codes for CASSLYPAYEQYF. Full variable domain (missing parts from reference TRBV7-7 and TRBJ2-7): GAGVSQSPRYKVTKRGQDVTLRCDPISSHATLYWYQQALGQGPEFLTYFNYEAQPDKSGLPSDRFSAERPEGSISTLTIQRTEQRDSAMYRCASSLYPAYEQYFGPGTRLTVT.

V is TRBV2 and J is TRBJ1-4; D not resolved. The CDR3 is made up of 12 amino acids. The V gene lost 4 bases and the J gene lost 13 bases, with 13 bases spanning the gap. Germline CDR1 reads SNHLY; CDR2 reads FYNNEI. Here the CDR3 DNA reads TGTGCCAGCAGTGGGCTCCGAATCGGACTGTTTTTT. Protein product: CASSGLRIGLFF.

The CDR3 region has the DNA TGTGCCAGCAGTCACGACAGGGCTCGTGGCTACACCTTC. Its protein product is CASSHDRARGYTF. The chain is built from TRBV11-2 and TRBJ1-2; 7 positions agree with TRBD1. This CDR3 has 13 amino acids. Germline CDR1 reads SGHAT; CDR2 reads FQNNGV. V lost 6 bases to trimming and J lost 7 bases; unmatched junction nucleotides: 8.

The chain couples TRBV7-9 to TRBJ2-5; D remains ambiguous. Germline loops: CDR1 SEHNR, CDR2 FQNEAQ (reference sequence). V lost 5 bases and J lost 4, with 20 bases in between. The CDR3 extends over 16 amino acids. The CDR3 DNA is TGTGCCAGCAGCCCAGCTTCGGGTTGGAGCAGAGAGACCCAGTACTTC. The encoded protein is CASSPASGWSRETQYF.

The genes are TRBV28 and TRBJ2-1; no clear D. CDR1 and CDR2 from the germline V gene are MDHEN and SYDVKM. CDR3 length: 14 amino acids. V was shortened by 3 bases and J by 9 bases, with 15 bases between the two germline ends. The DNA for the CDR3 is TGTGCCAGCAGTTTGTCCTCCCGGATCGGTGAGCAGTTCTTC. It encodes CASSLSSRIGEQFF.

The V call is TRBV4-3, the J call TRBJ2-5, with D possibly called TRBD1 or TRBD2 (6 bases each). The V end lost 0 bases, the J end lost 1 base, and 15 bases lay between the germline ends. CDR3 length: 17 residues. CDR1 is LGHNA and CDR2 is YSLEER in the germline V gene. CDR3 in amino acids: CASSQEGTGRRQETQYF. For the CDR3, the DNA is TGCGCCAGCAGCCAAGAAGGTACAGGGAGGCGCCAAGAGACCCAGTACTTC.

The J gene is TRBJ1-5, the V gene TRBV11-3; TRBD1 is a possible D gene (5 bases). Germline V gene sequence: CDR1 SGHNT, CDR2 YENEEA. The CDR3 consists of 17 residues. Trimming removed 7 bases at V and 2 bases at J, with 21 bases between. The CDR3 bases are TGTGCCAGCACCTACTCCGGACATTTTTGGGGCAATCAGCCCCAGCATTTT. It encodes CASTYSGHFWGNQPQHF.

This chain joins TRBV15 and TRBJ2-7; D remains ambiguous. Per the germline V gene, CDR1 is LNHNV and CDR2 is YYDKDF (reference sequence). The V gene lost 0 bases and the J gene lost 0 bases, with 15 bases spanning the gap. The CDR3 contains 17 residues. DNA for the CDR3: TGTGCCACCAGCAGAGATCTTTGGGCCCTCAACTCCTACGAGCAGTACTTC. Protein: CATSRDLWALNSYEQYF.

The chain joins TRBV9 to TRBJ2-3, with D possibly TRBD1 on 6 matching bases. The CDR3 spans 12 residues. V was clipped by 4 bases and J by 6 bases, with 9 bases between them. Germline V lookup: CDR1 SGDLS, CDR2 YYNGEE. CDR3 in DNA: TGTGCCAGCAGCCTAGGGGGTGATACGCAGTATTTT. Its protein product is CASSLGGDTQYF.

This chain uses TRBV19 with TRBJ1-1; 7 bases line up with TRBD1. The CDR3 contains 13 residues. The J segment lost 5 bases and the V segment lost 6 bases, leaving 6 bases of the junction unmatched. Germline V lookup: CDR1 LNHDA, CDR2 SQIVND (reference sequence). The CDR3 region is CASRARGETEAFF. CDR3 nucleotide sequence: TGTGCCAGTAGAGCCAGGGGGGAGACTGAAGCTTTCTTT.

The chain links TRBV7-3 to TRBJ2-3; possible D gene TRBD2, 5 bases. Trimming took 4 bases from V and 0 from J, leaving 8 bases between them. CDR3 size: 14 residues. The germline V gene has CDR1 SGHTA and CDR2 FQGTGA. This chain's CDR3 is CASSSTGSTDTQYF. The CDR3 DNA follows: TGTGCCAGCAGCTCCACGGGAAGCACAGATACGCAGTATTTT.

The rearrangement uses TRBV7-9 and TRBJ1-1; D remains ambiguous. The CDR3 extends over 15 amino acids. Germline V CDR1 and CDR2: SEHNR, FQNEAQ (reference sequence). V lost 6 bases and J lost 7, with 21 bases in between. The chain's CDR3 is CASSLRDYGPIEAFF. The CDR3 DNA reads as TGTGCCAGCAGTCTACGAGATTACGGACCGATTGAAGCTTTCTTT.

V and J are TRBV2 and TRBJ2-7; perhaps D is TRBD1 or TRBD2 (5 bases each). V was clipped by 3 bases and J by 2 bases, with 14 bases between them. CDR3 size: 15 residues. The V gene's germline CDR1 is SNHLY and CDR2 FYNNEI. CDR3 bases: TGTGCCAGCAGTGATATGGGGACCCTGACCTACGAGCAGTACTTC. Encoded protein: CASSDMGTLTYEQYF. Filled out from reference TRBV2 and TRBJ2-7, the complete variable domain reads EPEVTQTPSHQVTQMGQEVILRCVPISNHLYFYWYRQILGQKVEFLVSFYNNEISEKSEIFDDQFSVERPDGSNFTLKIRSTKLEDSAMYFCASSDMGTLTYEQYFGPGTRLTVT.

The gene calls are TRBV5-3 and TRBJ1-5; D remains ambiguous. TRBV5-3 is annotated as an ORF whose role is uncertain. The V end lost 0 bases, the J end lost 0 bases, and 10 bases lay between the germline ends. This CDR3 has 16 residues. CDR3 bases: TGTGCCAGAAGCTTGGCGACGGTAAATAGCAATCAGCCCCAGCATTTT. Translating gives CARSLATVNSNQPQHF.

J is TRBJ2-3 and V is TRBV27, with no clear D. V was cut by 3 bases and J by 6 bases, with 4 bases left in between. The CDR3 has 11 amino acids. The germline V gene encodes CDR1 MNHEY and CDR2 SMNVEV (reference sequence). Written as DNA, the CDR3 is TGTGCCAGCAGTTTTGGTGATACGCAGTATTTT. As protein: CASSFGDTQYF.